The clone carrying this T cell receptor (beta chain) was counted a single time. The antigen remains unidentified. The sample comes from a study of cytomegalovirus exposure and HLA in healthy donors. Whole-study results and caveats: Reportedly, cytomegalovirus status was diagnosed with high sensitivity and specificity. The study put some 150 TCR beta chains on its list as cytomegalovirus-associated. Most TCR sequences were seen very rarely across donors, but some public TCRs occurred in many. Specificity for CMV antigens was confirmed in vitro for a few of the CMV-associated chains.

V lost 5 bases to trimming and J lost 6 bases, with 13 bases between them. The length of the CDR3 is 14 residues. In germline, CDR1 is SGHVS, CDR2 FNYEAQ. The method was immunoSEQ multiplex PCR; TCRdb's version includes in-frame clones alone and lacks a portion of them. The sample lists about 120,000 clones, about 85% occurring once. The material sequenced was PBMCs. The chain couples TRBV7-6 to TRBJ1-4; D perhaps matches TRBD1 (5 bases). The receptor was derived from a woman in her 30s in good health and CMV-seronegative. For the CDR3, the DNA is TGTGCCAGCAGCGTCCTGGGGGGGGATGAAAAACTGTTTTTT. Its translation: CASSVLGGDEKLFF.